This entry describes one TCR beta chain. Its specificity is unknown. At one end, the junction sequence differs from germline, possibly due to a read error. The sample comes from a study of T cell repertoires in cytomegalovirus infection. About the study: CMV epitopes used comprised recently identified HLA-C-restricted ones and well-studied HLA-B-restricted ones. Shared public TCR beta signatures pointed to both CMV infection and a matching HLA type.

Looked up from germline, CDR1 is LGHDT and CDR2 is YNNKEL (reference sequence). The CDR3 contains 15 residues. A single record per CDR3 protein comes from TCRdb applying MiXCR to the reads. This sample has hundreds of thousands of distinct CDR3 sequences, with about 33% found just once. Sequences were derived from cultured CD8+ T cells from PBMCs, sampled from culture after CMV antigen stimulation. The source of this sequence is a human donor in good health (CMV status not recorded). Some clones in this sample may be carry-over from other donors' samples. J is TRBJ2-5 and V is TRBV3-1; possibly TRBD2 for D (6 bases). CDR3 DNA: TGTGCCGGCAGCCCGCGTGGAGGGACTGCAGAGACCCAGTACTTC. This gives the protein CAGSPRGGTAETQYF.